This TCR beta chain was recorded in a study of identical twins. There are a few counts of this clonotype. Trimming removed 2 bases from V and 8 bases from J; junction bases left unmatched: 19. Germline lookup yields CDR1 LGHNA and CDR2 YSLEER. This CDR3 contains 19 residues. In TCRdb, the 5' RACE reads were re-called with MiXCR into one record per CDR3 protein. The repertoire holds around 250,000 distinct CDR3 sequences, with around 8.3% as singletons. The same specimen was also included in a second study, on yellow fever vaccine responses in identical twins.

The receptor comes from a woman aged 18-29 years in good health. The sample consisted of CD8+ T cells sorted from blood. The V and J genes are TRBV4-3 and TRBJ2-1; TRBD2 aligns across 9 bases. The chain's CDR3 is CASSQYTGGGRAGSDEQFF. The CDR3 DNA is TGCGCCAGCAGCCAATATACCGGTGGCGGGAGGGCCGGCTCAGATGAGCAGTTCTTC.